The 27 T cell receptor beta chains given below trace back to one sample, sequenced in a study of T cell clonotyping in hematopoietic cell transplantation. Method: immunoSEQ multiplex PCR; TCRdb's copy keeps in-frame clones and lacks some. The sample gives some 6,300 clones, around 35% of which show up once; roughly 19% is in the top ten. This sample comprised peripheral blood mononuclear cells, obtained 30 days after allogeneic stem cell transplant. The receptors shown here come from a female patient aged 60 to 70 who had an allogeneic stem cell transplant, so the T cells may come from the graft donor. Some clones in this sample may be carry-over from other donors' samples.

In its sample, this clone was seen a few times. The chain combines TRBV5-4 with TRBJ1-5; D gene uncertain. V lost 4 bases and J lost 7, with 12 bases in between. In germline, CDR1 is SGHNT, CDR2 YYREEE (reference sequence). This CDR3 is built from 13 residues. The CDR3 here is CASSPKPGQPQHF. DNA for the CDR3: TGTGCCAGCAGCCCGAAGCCGGGGCAGCCCCAGCATTTT.

This clone was detected only a few times. The V gene is TRBV5-4, the J gene TRBJ2-5; D might be TRBD2 (5 bases). The assigned J gene may be wrong: the sequence end matches TRBJ2-7 better. The germline V gene encodes CDR1 SGHNT and CDR2 YYREEE (reference sequence). The CDR3 loop spans 13 amino acids. This CDR3 is CASSLGGNNEQYF. The CDR3 DNA sequence: TGTGCCAGCAGCTTGGGAGGGAATAACGAGCAGTACTTC.

The CDR3 sequence is CAWGPPPSAGKYEQYF. The CDR3 DNA is TGTGCCTGGGGTCCCCCTCCCTCGGCGGGGAAATACGAGCAGTACTTC. The V gene is TRBV30, the J gene TRBJ2-7, with D possibly matching TRBD2 (6 bases). The CDR3 has 16 residues. Germline values: CDR1 GTSNPN, CDR2 SVGIG (reference sequence). The germline V and J ends were trimmed by 5 bases and 4 bases, with 24 bases remaining between them. Full variable domain (outside the CDR3, taken from reference TRBV30 and TRBJ2-7): SQTIHQWPATLVQPVGSPLSLECTVEGTSNPNLYWYRQAAGRGLQLLFYSVGIGQISSEVPQNLSASRPQDRQFILSSKKLLLSDSGFYLCAWGPPPSAGKYEQYFGPGTRLTVT.

There are a few counts of this clone. The chain joins TRBV5-1 to TRBJ1-2; tentative D call: TRBD1 (5 bases). The germline gives CDR1 SGHRS, CDR2 YFSETQ. The germline V and J ends were trimmed by 0 bases and 8 bases, with 17 bases remaining between them. CDR3 length equals 15 residues. This chain's CDR3 is CASSLEGGQGRGYTF. CDR3 nucleotides: TGCGCCAGCAGCTTGGAGGGCGGACAAGGACGGGGCTACACCTTC. Based on the CDR3 plus reference TRBV5-1 and TRBJ1-2, the full variable domain is KAGVTQTPRYLIKTRGQQVTLSCSPISGHRSVSWYQQTPGQGLQFLFEYFSETQRNKGNFPGRFSGRQFSNSRSEMNVSTLELGDSALYLCASSLEGGQGRGYTFGSGTRLTVV.

The sample holds a few counts of this clone. The V gene is TRBV29-1, the J gene TRBJ2-1, with a possible D match to TRBD2 (6 bases). The V and J ends lost 3 bases and 5 bases respectively, with 11 bases between them. The CDR3 totals 13 residues. Germline V gives CDR1 SQVTM, CDR2 ANQGSEA. DNA for the CDR3: TGCAGCGTTGATAGCGGTACCGACAATGAGCAGTTCTTC. This sequence encodes CSVDSGTDNEQFF.

The V gene is TRBV30, the J gene TRBJ1-6; 8 bases fit TRBD1. CDR1 and CDR2 from the germline V gene are GTSNPN and SVGIG (reference sequence). This CDR3 comprises 16 residues. The trim removed 8 bases at V and 7 bases at J, leaving 16 bases unmatched. This CDR3 is CAAHPQGAGKNSPLHF. DNA of the CDR3: TGTGCCGCCCACCCCCAGGGGGCCGGGAAGAATTCACCCCTCCACTTT.

By sample share, this clone is medium-sized. The chain recombines TRBV29-1 with TRBJ1-1; possibly TRBD1 for D (5 bases). Germline CDR1 SQVTM, CDR2 ANQGSEA. Trimming removed 7 bases at V and 5 bases at J, with 8 bases between. CDR3 length: 10 amino acids. The CDR3 DNA reads as TGCAGCGCTTGGGGGACTGAAGCTTTCTTT. It yields the protein CSAWGTEAFF. Full variable domain (outside the CDR3, taken from reference TRBV29-1 and TRBJ1-1): SAVISQKPSRDICQRGTSLTIQCQVDSQVTMMFWYRQQPGQSLTLIATANQGSEATYESGFVIDKFPISRPNLTFSTLTVSNMSPEDSSIYLCSAWGTEAFFGQGTRLTVV.

The chain couples TRBV30 to TRBJ2-7, with 11 bases fitting TRBD2. The V gene's germline CDR1 is GTSNPN and CDR2 SVGIG (reference sequence). The CDR3 runs 16 residues. J was trimmed by 3 bases and V by 3 bases; bases with no gene match: 10. The CDR3 sequence: CAWRGMTSGISYEQYF. As DNA, the CDR3 is TGTGCCTGGAGGGGTATGACTAGCGGGATAAGCTACGAGCAGTACTTC.

This clone was observed a few times. CDR3 residues: CASSLLGVEQYF. The CDR3 nucleotides are TGTGCCAGCAGCTTATTGGGAGTAGAGCAGTACTTC. The rearrangement uses TRBV11-2 and TRBJ2-7; D might be TRBD2 (5 bases). This CDR3 is built from 12 residues. Between the trimmed V and J ends, which lost 2 bases and 7 bases, there was a span of 9 bases. Looked up from germline, CDR1 is SGHAT and CDR2 is FQNNGV.

This clone occurred a few times. This chain connects TRBV19 to TRBJ2-7, with TRBD2 matching 16 bases. The CDR3 length is 16 residues. In germline, CDR1 is LNHDA, CDR2 SQIVND (reference sequence). J gave up 4 bases and V 3 bases, and 3 bases lay outside the gene matches. DNA of the CDR3: TGTGCCAGTAGTATCGGGACTAGCGGGAGGGCATACGAGCAGTACTTC. It is translated as CASSIGTSGRAYEQYF.

This chain uses TRBV30 with TRBJ2-5, with D perhaps TRBD2 (5 bases). The V gene lost 7 bases and the J gene lost 2 bases, with 8 bases spanning the gap. The CDR3 contains 11 residues. Germline-derived CDR1 and CDR2 are GTSNPN and SVGIG (reference sequence). The CDR3 is CASRGQETQYF. CDR3 nucleotides: TGTGCCTCCAGAGGGCAAGAGACCCAGTACTTC.

CDR3 sequence (DNA): TGTGCCTGGAGTGCTGGGGGCCACAATGAGCAGTTCTTC. Its translation: CAWSAGGHNEQFF. This chain uses TRBV30 with TRBJ2-1; weak D call: TRBD1 (6 bases). Trimming cost V 1 base and J 5 bases, with 9 bases left between them. From germline, CDR1 is GTSNPN and CDR2 SVGIG (reference sequence). CDR3 length equals 13 residues. Drawing the rest from reference TRBV30 and TRBJ2-1, the complete variable domain is SQTIHQWPATLVQPVGSPLSLECTVEGTSNPNLYWYRQAAGRGLQLLFYSVGIGQISSEVPQNLSASRPQDRQFILSSKKLLLSDSGFYLCAWSAGGHNEQFFGPGTRLTVL.

This chain connects TRBV6-5 to TRBJ2-7; 10 bases agree with TRBD1. CDR1 and CDR2 from the germline V gene are MNHEY and SVGAGI. The length of the CDR3 is 15 residues. Losses at the gene ends were 2 bases for V and 5 bases for J; bases not matched to a gene: 6. CDR3 region: CASSYTGTGADEQYF. The CDR3, as DNA: TGTGCCAGCAGTTACACCGGGACAGGGGCAGACGAGCAGTACTTC.

V gene TRBV30 combines with J gene TRBJ1-5; TRBD1 matches 8 bases. Germline V gene data show CDR1 as GTSNPN and CDR2 as SVGIG (reference sequence). V lost 5 bases to trimming and J lost 6 bases; unmatched junction nucleotides: 6. The length of the CDR3 is 13 residues. The CDR3 DNA reads TGTGCCTGGGCCGACAGGGGCAGTCAGCCCCAGCATTTT. It codes for CAWADRGSQPQHF.

The genes are TRBV25-1 and TRBJ2-2; D unresolved. CDR1 and CDR2 from the germline V gene are MGHDK and SYGVNS. This CDR3 contains 15 residues. With 5 bases removed from V and 5 bases from J, the gap between germline ends came to 15 bases. The CDR3 region has the DNA TGTGCCAGCAGTCCCAGCCTGGGTCGGACCGGGGAGCTGTTTTTT. Protein sequence: CASSPSLGRTGELFF.

This clone was observed a few times. V gene TRBV4-3 combines with J gene TRBJ1-5; no clear D. With 0 bases removed from V and 7 bases from J, the gap between germline ends came to 13 bases. CDR3 length equals 15 residues. Looked up from germline, CDR1 is LGHNA and CDR2 is YSLEER. Here the CDR3 reads CASSQDGHIPQPQHF. The DNA for the CDR3 is TGCGCCAGCAGCCAAGATGGGCATATTCCACAGCCCCAGCATTTT.

This chain uses TRBV30 with TRBJ1-5; no firm D call. V was clipped by 4 bases and J by 5 bases, with 12 bases between them. The CDR3 is 13 amino acids. Germline V gene sequence: CDR1 GTSNPN, CDR2 SVGIG (reference sequence). The CDR3 sequence is CAWTSGPHQPQHF. CDR3 DNA: TGTGCCTGGACCTCGGGCCCTCATCAGCCCCAGCATTTT.

This chain uses TRBV25-1 with TRBJ2-4; D perhaps matches TRBD2 (5 bases). CDR3 length equals 14 residues. Germline CDR1 MGHDK, CDR2 SYGVNS. Trimming removed 8 bases from V and 2 bases from J, with 13 bases in between. CDR3 residues: CASLESGSKNIQYF. CDR3 nucleotide sequence: TGTGCCAGCCTCGAAAGCGGATCCAAAAACATTCAGTACTTC.

This clone is large within its sample. The chain employs TRBV30 and TRBJ2-1, with D uncertain. This CDR3 is 13 amino acids long. Germline V gene data show CDR1 as GTSNPN and CDR2 as SVGIG (reference sequence). V was trimmed by 0 bases and J by 4 bases, leaving 7 bases between them. The CDR3: CAWSVGRYNEQFF. In DNA form, the CDR3 reads TGTGCCTGGAGTGTCGGCAGGTACAATGAGCAGTTCTTC.

V is TRBV30 and J is TRBJ1-1; the match to TRBD1 covers 8 bases. V gave up 3 bases and J gave up 6 bases; unmatched junction bases: 9. Germline assignment: CDR1 GTSNPN and CDR2 SVGIG (reference sequence). CDR3 size: 14 residues. This CDR3 reads CAWRRDRGYAEAFF. The CDR3 DNA follows: TGTGCCTGGAGGCGAGACAGGGGATACGCTGAAGCTTTCTTT.

The chain uses TRBV30 and TRBJ2-5; D is perhaps TRBD1 or TRBD2 (5 bases each). Germline lookup yields CDR1 GTSNPN and CDR2 SVGIG (reference sequence). The CDR3 runs 14 residues. V lost 3 bases to trimming and J lost 1 base, with 12 bases between them. The CDR3 region is CAWSPGTGQETQYF. The CDR3 DNA reads TGTGCCTGGAGCCCCGGGACCGGCCAAGAGACCCAGTACTTC.

In its sample, this clone was seen a few times. V and J are TRBV4-1 and TRBJ2-1; 9 positions match TRBD2. This CDR3 is 15 amino acids long. Germline-derived CDR1 and CDR2 are MGHRA and YSYEKL. V lost 0 bases, J lost 8 bases, and 5 bases stayed unmatched. CDR3 in amino acids: CASSQEDLAGYEQFF. As DNA, the CDR3 is TGCGCCAGCAGCCAAGAGGATCTAGCGGGGTATGAGCAGTTCTTC.

The CDR3 sequence is CAWSLYREGTEAFF. In DNA, the CDR3 is TGTGCCTGGAGTTTATACAGGGAAGGGACTGAAGCTTTCTTT. J is TRBJ1-1 and V is TRBV30, with D maybe TRBD1 (6 bases). CDR1 and CDR2 from the germline V gene are GTSNPN and SVGIG (reference sequence). The length of the CDR3 is 14 residues. V lost 2 bases, J lost 5 bases, and 15 bases lay in between. Complete variable domain (other parts from reference TRBV30 and TRBJ1-1): SQTIHQWPATLVQPVGSPLSLECTVEGTSNPNLYWYRQAAGRGLQLLFYSVGIGQISSEVPQNLSASRPQDRQFILSSKKLLLSDSGFYLCAWSLYREGTEAFFGQGTRLTVV.

This clone has only a few counts. The chain couples TRBV30 to TRBJ1-1; unclear D gene. The V end was cut by 4 bases, the J end by 0 bases, with 9 bases between. This CDR3 comprises 13 residues. Germline lookup yields CDR1 GTSNPN and CDR2 SVGIG (reference sequence). CDR3 nucleotides: TGTGCCTGGACGAACGGGATGAACACTGAAGCTTTCTTT. It is translated as CAWTNGMNTEAFF.

The rearrangement uses TRBV30 and TRBJ2-3; possibly TRBD2 for D (6 bases). Germline-derived CDR1 and CDR2 are GTSNPN and SVGIG (reference sequence). Trimming pared 1 base from V and 3 bases from J, leaving 11 bases between. CDR3 length: 14 residues. The CDR3: CAWSGLGSTDTQYF. DNA for the CDR3: TGTGCCTGGAGTGGACTAGGGTCTACAGATACGCAGTATTTT.

This clone has more than one count but fewer than ten. The V call is TRBV4-2, the J call TRBJ2-7; D not resolved. This CDR3 has 11 residues. Trimming stripped 3 bases from V and 5 bases from J, with 5 bases between. Germline CDR1 LGHNA, CDR2 YNFKEQ. CDR3 DNA sequence: TGTGCCAGCAGCCATCTCGACGAGCAGTACTTC. This translates into CASSHLDEQYF.

This clone was recorded a few times. The V call is TRBV27, the J call TRBJ2-7; 9 nucleotides align to TRBD1. J was trimmed by 4 bases and V by 6 bases; bases with no gene match: 7. This CDR3 spans 14 amino acids. CDR1 is MNHEY, CDR2 SMNVEV, per germline (reference sequence). CDR3 loop: CASRLWDRAYEQYF. CDR3 DNA: TGTGCCAGCAGACTTTGGGACAGGGCTTACGAGCAGTACTTC.